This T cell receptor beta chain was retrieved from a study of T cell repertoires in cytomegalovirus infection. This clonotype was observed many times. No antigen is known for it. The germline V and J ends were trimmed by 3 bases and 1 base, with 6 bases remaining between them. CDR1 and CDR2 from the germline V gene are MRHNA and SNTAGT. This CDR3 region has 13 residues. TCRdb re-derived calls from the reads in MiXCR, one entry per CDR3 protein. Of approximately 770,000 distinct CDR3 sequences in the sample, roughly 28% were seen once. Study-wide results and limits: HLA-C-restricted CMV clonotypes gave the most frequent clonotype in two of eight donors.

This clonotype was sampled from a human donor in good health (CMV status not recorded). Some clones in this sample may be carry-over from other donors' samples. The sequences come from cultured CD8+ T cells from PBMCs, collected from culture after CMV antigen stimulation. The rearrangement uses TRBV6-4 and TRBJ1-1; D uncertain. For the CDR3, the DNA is TGTGCCAGCAGTGAGTACAGGAACACTGAAGCTTTCTTT. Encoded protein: CASSEYRNTEAFF.